Below are 21 T cell receptor beta chains sequenced from a single sample in a study of blood T cell repertoires in COVID-19. This table comes from immunoSEQ multiplex PCR, and its TCRdb copy is limited to in-frame clones, with some not included. The table includes about 390,000 clones, around nine tenths detected once. The sequencing input was PBMCs or T cells enriched from blood (not recorded which). Receptors were obtained from a woman aged 45-59 years who had recovered from COVID-19.

This sequence joins TRBV7-2 and TRBJ2-5; 7 positions match TRBD2. The CDR3 length is 15 residues. Germline loops: CDR1 SGHTA, CDR2 FQGNSA. The V segment lost 0 bases and the J segment 5 bases; nucleotides outside the gene matches: 6. Written as DNA, the CDR3 is TGTGCCAGCAGCTTAGCAGGCGGGGGTTCGGAGACCCAGTACTTC. Amino acid sequence: CASSLAGGGSETQYF. Using reference TRBV7-2 and TRBJ2-5 for the parts outside the CDR3, the full variable domain is GAGVSQSPSNKVTEKGKDVELRCDPISGHTALYWYRQSLGQGLEFLIYFQGNSAPDKSGLPSDRFSAERTGGSVSTLTIQRTQQEDSAVYLCASSLAGGGSETQYFGPGTRLLVL.

A remark on this clone: This sample includes further DNA sequences coding for the same CDR3. The chain has TRBV28 and TRBJ1-1, with unresolved D. V lost 3 bases, J lost 3 bases, and 11 bases lay in between. The length of the CDR3 is 14 residues. The germline gives CDR1 MDHEN, CDR2 SYDVKM. This CDR3 reads CASSFRGGYTEAFF. CDR3 in DNA: TGTGCCAGCAGTTTCCGTGGCGGGTACACTGAAGCTTTCTTT.

This clone turned up a few times. This chain uses TRBV19 with TRBJ1-5; TRBD1 matches at 11 bases. Germline V gene data show CDR1 as LNHDA and CDR2 as SQIVND (reference sequence). The CDR3 is 16 residues long. The V and J ends lost 7 bases and 7 bases, in that order; junction bases with no gene match: 12. Here the CDR3 DNA reads TGTGCCAGTAATATGGGACAGGGGGACGTCCTCCAGCCCCAGCATTTT. Protein sequence: CASNMGQGDVLQPQHF.

The chain links TRBV4-2 to TRBJ1-6; the D gene is possibly TRBD1 (5 bases). Trimming shortened V by 1 base and J by 10 bases, and 17 bases separated the two germline ends. This CDR3 is built from 16 residues. The germline CDR1 and CDR2 sequences are LGHNA and YNFKEQ. Here the CDR3 DNA reads TGTGCCAGCAGCCAAGCATACGGGGGTGGAGGGTCACCCCTCCACTTT. Amino acids: CASSQAYGGGGSPLHF.

V gene TRBV2 combines with J gene TRBJ1-2; TRBD1 is a possible D gene (6 bases). CDR3 size: 15 residues. Germline V gives CDR1 SNHLY, CDR2 FYNNEI. The V gene lost 5 bases and the J gene lost 4 bases, with 17 bases spanning the gap. The CDR3 reads CASSPLGRGAYGYTF. Here the CDR3 DNA reads TGTGCCAGCAGTCCGTTGGGCAGGGGAGCCTATGGCTACACCTTC.

This clone occurred a few times. The chain couples TRBV7-9 to TRBJ1-6; the D is unclear. Per the germline V gene, CDR1 is SEHNR and CDR2 is FQNEAQ (reference sequence). Deletions cut 0 bases from V and 4 bases from J, with 4 bases between. The CDR3 extends over 14 amino acids. The CDR3 DNA sequence: TGTGCCAGCAGCTTAGCCAGTTATAATTCACCCCTCCACTTT. Translation: CASSLASYNSPLHF.

The table lists this clone with a few counts. V usage is TRBV5-4 and J usage is TRBJ2-1, with D maybe TRBD1 (6 bases). The V gene's germline CDR1 is SGHNT and CDR2 YYREEE (reference sequence). Trimming removed 4 bases at V and 6 bases at J, with 11 bases between. The CDR3 covers 13 residues. CDR3 amino acids: CASSPGTTNEQFF. CDR3 bases: TGTGCCAGCAGCCCCGGGACAACCAATGAGCAGTTCTTC. Variable domain in full (rest from reference TRBV5-4 and TRBJ2-1): ETGVTQSPTHLIKTRGQQVTLRCSSQSGHNTVSWYQQALGQGPQFIFQYYREEENGRGNFPPRFSGLQFPNYSSELNVNALELDDSALYLCASSPGTTNEQFFGPGTRLTVL.

The chain recombines TRBV9 with TRBJ2-3, with D possibly being TRBD2 (7 bases). The CDR3 sequence is 15 residues long. Trimming removed 0 bases at V and 4 bases at J, with 12 bases between. From germline, CDR1 is SGDLS and CDR2 YYNGEE. CDR3 coding DNA: TGTGCCAGCAGCGTAGGCCGGGGGGCCCCAGATACGCAGTATTTT. Its protein is CASSVGRGAPDTQYF.

The chain recombines TRBV7-2 with TRBJ2-7, with D unclear. Trimming pared 1 base from V and 3 bases from J, leaving 7 bases between. The CDR3 consists of 13 residues. Germline V gene sequence: CDR1 SGHTA, CDR2 FQGNSA. DNA for the CDR3: TGTGCCAGCAGCTTAGACGTGAGCTACGAGCAGTACTTC. This encodes CASSLDVSYEQYF.

The genes are TRBV7-2 and TRBJ2-7; 7 bases line up with TRBD1. J lost 2 bases, V lost 2 bases, and 6 bases had no gene match. CDR3 length equals 15 residues. Germline CDR1 is SGHTA and CDR2 is FQGNSA. The CDR3 bases are TGTGCCAGCAGCTTATTTGGGACAGACGCCTACGAGCAGTACTTC. Protein product: CASSLFGTDAYEQYF.

Concerning this clone: A read error may account for a junction end that differs from germline. V and J are TRBV7-7 and TRBJ2-5, with D maybe TRBD1 (5 bases). Germline loops: CDR1 SSHAT, CDR2 FNYEAQ (reference sequence). The CDR3 sequence is 15 residues long. The CDR3 protein is CASSPSTDSIETQYF. In nucleotides, the CDR3 is TGTGCTAGCAGCCCGTCGACAGACTCAATAGAGACCCAGTACTTC. The full variable domain, completed using reference TRBV7-7 and TRBJ2-5, is GAGVSQSPRYKVTKRGQDVTLRCDPISSHATLYWYQQALGQGPEFLTYFNYEAQPDKSGLPSDRFSAERPEGSISTLTIQRTEQRDSAMYRCASSPSTDSIETQYFGPGTRLLVL.

This sequence joins TRBV7-9 and TRBJ1-4; 7 nucleotides align to TRBD1. V was pared by 5 bases and J by 5 bases, with 11 bases of the junction left unmatched. The CDR3 totals 16 residues. Germline CDR1 and CDR2: SEHNR and FQNEAQ (reference sequence). The CDR3 sequence is CASSPSSGQRNEKLFF. The CDR3 DNA reads as TGTGCCAGCAGCCCCAGCTCGGGACAGAGAAATGAAAAACTGTTTTTT.

The CDR3 nucleotides read TGTGCCAGCAGTCCGATGACGGAGACCTACGAGCAGTACTTC. Amino acids: CASSPMTETYEQYF. V and J are TRBV5-4 and TRBJ2-7; the D is unclear. CDR3 length equals 14 residues. CDR1 is SGHNT and CDR2 is YYREEE in the germline V gene (reference sequence). V lost 5 bases and J lost 2, with 14 bases in between.

This sequence joins TRBV13 and TRBJ2-5, with 9 positions matching TRBD1. Germline assignment: CDR1 PRHDT and CDR2 FYEKMQ (reference sequence). V trimming: 1 base; J trimming: 4 bases; junction bases outside the gene matches: 10. CDR3 size: 17 residues. CDR3 loop: CASSLAWTGEGSETQYF. The CDR3, as DNA: TGTGCCAGCAGCTTAGCCTGGACAGGGGAAGGTTCAGAGACCCAGTACTTC.

This clone has a single count. V is TRBV5-1 and J is TRBJ1-2; the match to TRBD1 covers 9 bases. This CDR3 region has 14 residues. CDR1 and CDR2 (germline): SGHRS, YFSETQ. With 5 bases clipped from V and 7 bases from J, the junction kept 9 bases outside the gene matches. DNA of the CDR3: TGCGCCAGCAGTCAGGGACAGGGTATCTTTGGCTACACCTTC. Protein sequence: CASSQGQGIFGYTF.

J is TRBJ2-7 and V is TRBV15; tentatively, D is TRBD1 (5 bases). Germline V gene sequence: CDR1 LNHNV, CDR2 YYDKDF (reference sequence). Trimming took 5 bases from V and 5 from J, leaving 16 bases between them. The CDR3 is made up of 14 amino acids. The CDR3 loop reads CATSLKPREHEQYF. CDR3 DNA: TGTGCCACCAGCCTTAAACCCAGGGAACACGAGCAGTACTTC.

As to this clone: The same CDR3 also results from other DNA sequences found in this sample. The chain has TRBV2 and TRBJ1-2; D may be TRBD1 (6 bases). CDR3 size: 12 residues. Germline V lookup: CDR1 SNHLY, CDR2 FYNNEI. The ends were cut back, 4 bases at V and 8 bases at J, with 11 bases in the middle. CDR3 coding DNA: TGTGCCAGCAGTGCCCAGGGGCTCGGCTACACCTTC. Translating gives CASSAQGLGYTF.

The V call is TRBV2, the J call TRBJ2-7; D remains ambiguous. Germline assignment: CDR1 SNHLY and CDR2 FYNNEI. Trimming left V 2 bases short and J 2 bases short, with 4 bases between. The CDR3 is made up of 12 amino acids. The CDR3 DNA reads as TGTGCCAGCAGTGAAACAGCCTACGAGCAGTACTTC. Amino acid sequence: CASSETAYEQYF.

The chain combines TRBV14 with TRBJ2-7; TRBD1 is a possible D gene (6 bases). The CDR3 covers 16 residues. Germline V lookup: CDR1 SGHDN, CDR2 FVKESK. V was clipped by 4 bases and J by 0 bases, with 16 bases between them. The CDR3 DNA reads as TGTGCCAGCAGCCCTTTCTGGGGGCGCAACTCCTACGAGCAGTACTTC. Encoded protein: CASSPFWGRNSYEQYF.

The gene calls are TRBV27 and TRBJ2-2; 8 nucleotides align to TRBD2. CDR3 length: 14 amino acids. The germline gives CDR1 MNHEY, CDR2 SMNVEV (reference sequence). V was clipped by 2 bases and J by 7 bases; unmatched bases: 3. In DNA, the CDR3 is TGTGCCAGCAGTTTAAGCGGGGGCTACGGGGAGCTGTTTTTT. Residues: CASSLSGGYGELFF.

Notes on this clone: This specimen includes other DNA sequences encoding the same CDR3. This chain links TRBV19 with TRBJ2-3; D is uncertain. CDR1 is LNHDA and CDR2 is SQIVND in the germline V gene (reference sequence). The CDR3 runs to 13 residues. Trimming stripped 8 bases from V and 3 bases from J, with 12 bases between. Here the CDR3 reads CASAQRITDTQYF. CDR3 nucleotides: TGTGCCAGTGCACAGAGAATAACAGATACGCAGTATTTT.